Below, 19 T cell receptor beta chains from the same sample are listed, as sequenced in a study of shared T cell receptors in the human thymus. The data were produced by immunoSEQ multiplex PCR, yet TCRdb's version contains in-frame clones alone and is incomplete. The sample includes hundreds of thousands of clones, about 89% of them seen just once. The same sample was also used in a study of human thymus T cells.

The sample taken for sequencing was thymocytes. These receptors all come from a boy under two years old with a congenital heart defect.

The genes are TRBV6-5 and TRBJ2-5; 12 nucleotides agree with TRBD1. With 0 bases clipped from V and 4 bases from J, the junction kept 3 bases outside the gene matches. From germline, CDR1 is MNHEY and CDR2 SVGAGI. There are 16 residues in the CDR3. Written as DNA, the CDR3 is TGTGCCAGCAGTTACTCCAGGGACAGGGGGCGAGAGACCCAGTACTTC. Translated, it gives CASSYSRDRGRETQYF.

Only one count was recorded for this clone. V and J are TRBV9 and TRBJ2-5; D uncertain. CDR1 SGDLS and CDR2 YYNGEE come from the germline V gene. Trimming took 3 bases from V and 5 from J, leaving 8 bases between them. This CDR3 is 12 amino acids long. The CDR3 reads CASSGGGETQYF. The CDR3, as DNA: TGTGCCAGCAGCGGAGGTGGGGAGACCCAGTACTTC.

This chain joins TRBV7-2 and TRBJ2-7, with 9 positions matching TRBD1. The CDR3 has 16 residues. V trimming: 5 bases; J trimming: 6 bases; junction bases outside the gene matches: 14. Germline V gives CDR1 SGHTA, CDR2 FQGNSA. The CDR3: CASSRRDPGQGCEQYF. The CDR3 DNA reads TGTGCCAGCAGCCGAAGAGACCCGGGACAGGGTTGCGAGCAGTACTTC.

V usage is TRBV28 and J usage is TRBJ2-6; 12 nucleotides align to TRBD2. The germline V gene has CDR1 MDHEN and CDR2 SYDVKM. V was pared by 2 bases and J by 4 bases, with 12 bases of the junction left unmatched. The CDR3 runs to 20 residues. CDR3 amino acids: CASSLGRASGRAEGANVLTF. In nucleotides, the CDR3 is TGTGCCAGCAGTTTAGGGAGGGCTAGCGGGAGGGCGGAGGGGGCCAACGTCCTGACTTTC.

V gene TRBV2 combines with J gene TRBJ1-1; the match to TRBD1 covers 9 bases. The CDR3 contains 14 residues. V shed 8 bases and J 6 bases; nucleotides not matched to a gene: 10. The germline gives CDR1 SNHLY, CDR2 FYNNEI. The CDR3 region is CASDRTGVIPEAFF. The CDR3 DNA reads TGTGCCAGCGATCGGACAGGGGTTATCCCTGAAGCTTTCTTT.

The chain recombines TRBV14 with TRBJ1-2; D is unresolved. The length of the CDR3 is 12 residues. Germline V CDR1 and CDR2: SGHDN, FVKESK. The V end lost 0 bases, the J end lost 8 bases, and 7 bases lay between the germline ends. CDR3 residues: CASSQDTRGYTF. CDR3 DNA: TGTGCCAGCAGCCAAGACACTCGCGGCTACACCTTC.

This clone came up once. This chain joins TRBV6-1 and TRBJ2-1; 12 bases line up with TRBD2. Germline assignment: CDR1 MNHNS and CDR2 SASEGT. The V gene end was trimmed by 3 bases and the J gene end by 3 bases; junction bases not matched to a gene: 0. The CDR3 is made up of 15 amino acids. The CDR3 here is CASSETSGSYNEQFF. The CDR3 DNA reads as TGTGCCAGCAGTGAGACTAGCGGGAGCTACAATGAGCAGTTCTTC.

This clone has more than one count but fewer than ten. The chain is built from TRBV12-5 and TRBJ2-2, with 8 nucleotides matching TRBD2. V lost 1 base, J lost 1 base, and 5 bases stayed unmatched. The CDR3 is 17 residues long. Looked up from germline, CDR1 is LGHNT and CDR2 is FRNRAP. The CDR3 loop reads CASGLGRLARNTGELFF. The CDR3 nucleotides read TGTGCTAGTGGTTTGGGTCGACTAGCGAGGAACACCGGGGAGCTGTTTTTT.

The chain employs TRBV2 and TRBJ2-7, with 10 bases that match TRBD2. The junction had 17 bases not matched to a gene; V was cut back by 0 bases and J by 6 bases. CDR3 length: 19 residues. Germline V gene data show CDR1 as SNHLY and CDR2 as FYNNEI. The CDR3 DNA reads TGTGCCAGCAGTGAAGCAGGCCGAGCGGGAGGGCCCTCGAGTCGCGAGCAGTACTTC. It specifies CASSEAGRAGGPSSREQYF.

This sequence joins TRBV10-3 and TRBJ2-3; a weak D match, TRBD2 (5 bases). CDR1 and CDR2 (germline): ENHRY, SYGVKD. The CDR3 covers 12 residues. Deletions cut 11 bases from V and 3 bases from J, with 12 bases between. The CDR3 coding sequence is TGTGCCGGCTCGAGGGATACAGATACGCAGTATTTT. Amino acids: CAGSRDTDTQYF.

This rearrangement joins TRBV19 to TRBJ2-3, with TRBD1 as a possible D gene (6 bases). CDR3 length: 16 amino acids. V lost 6 bases and J 0 bases, leaving 16 bases between the germline ends. Germline CDR1 and CDR2: LNHDA and SQIVND (reference sequence). CDR3 coding DNA: TGTGCCAGTAGCGGGCAGGGGAAGGTGAGCACAGATACGCAGTATTTT. Protein product: CASSGQGKVSTDTQYF.

The V call is TRBV5-1, the J call TRBJ1-6; 9 bases map to TRBD1. Germline assignment: CDR1 SGHRS and CDR2 YFSETQ. The trim removed 2 bases at V and 10 bases at J, leaving 4 bases unmatched. The CDR3 loop spans 14 amino acids. CDR3 coding DNA: TGCGCCAGCAGCTTACAGGGGGCTGAATCACCCCTCCACTTT. This translates into CASSLQGAESPLHF.

This clone has more than one count but fewer than ten. This chain connects TRBV15 to TRBJ2-3; tentative D call: TRBD2 (7 bases). The CDR3 contains 20 residues. Germline CDR1 and CDR2: LNHNV and YYDKDF (reference sequence). V was clipped by 2 bases and J by 0 bases, with 24 bases between them. The CDR3 spells CATSRYRQETAGNSTDTQYF. The CDR3 nucleotides read TGTGCCACCAGCAGATATCGACAGGAGACAGCGGGGAATAGCACAGATACGCAGTATTTT.

The J gene is TRBJ1-3, the V gene TRBV4-3; 8 bases align to TRBD1. V shed 0 bases, J shed 0 bases, and the junction held 4 bases outside the gene matches. Germline lookup yields CDR1 LGHNA and CDR2 YSLEER. The CDR3 covers 17 residues. CDR3 in DNA: TGCGCCAGCAGCCAAGATGGACAGGGAACCTCTGGAAACACCATATATTTT. As protein: CASSQDGQGTSGNTIYF.

The chain combines TRBV27 with TRBJ2-4; 8 bases align to TRBD1. The CDR3 has 13 residues. Germline CDR1 reads MNHEY; CDR2 reads SMNVEV (reference sequence). Here the CDR3 reads CATGDLAKNIQYF. The DNA of the CDR3 is TGTGCGACAGGGGATCTAGCCAAAAACATTCAGTACTTC.

This clone is a singleton in its sample. Its ends do not fully match the called genes, so a read error is possible. Other nucleotide sequences in the sample specify the same CDR3. V is TRBV2 and J is TRBJ2-2; 9 positions agree with TRBD2. The CDR3 length is 19 residues. CDR1 and CDR2 from the germline V gene are SNHLY and FYNNEI. This CDR3 reads CASSEFPLIGGRAAGELFF. As DNA, the CDR3 is TGTGCCAGCAGTGAGTTCCCCCTGATAGGCGGGAGGGCCGCCGGGGAGTTGTTTTTT.

This clone has just a few counts. Other DNA sequences in the sample encode the same CDR3. The V and J genes are TRBV28 and TRBJ2-7, with 11 bases that match TRBD1. J gave up 2 bases and V 7 bases, and 4 bases lay outside the gene matches. This CDR3 has 14 amino acids. The germline V gene encodes CDR1 MDHEN and CDR2 SYDVKM. The DNA for the CDR3 is TGTGCCAGCACCCGGGACAGGGGGACCTACGAGCAGTACTTC. Encoded protein: CASTRDRGTYEQYF.

The chain couples TRBV7-3 to TRBJ2-7; D not resolved. CDR3 length: 13 residues. Between the trimmed V and J ends, which lost 1 base and 5 bases, there was a span of 9 bases. Germline assignment: CDR1 SGHTA and CDR2 FQGTGA. The chain's CDR3 is CASSLIARDEQYF. As DNA, the CDR3 is TGTGCCAGCAGCTTAATAGCCCGGGACGAGCAGTACTTC. Filled out from reference TRBV7-3 and TRBJ2-7, the complete variable domain reads GAGVSQTPSNKVTEKGKYVELRCDPISGHTALYWYRQSLGQGPEFLIYFQGTGAADDSGLPNDRFFAVRPEGSVSTLKIQRTERGDSAVYLCASSLIARDEQYFGPGTRLTVT.

The rearrangement uses TRBV7-9 and TRBJ1-4; possible D gene TRBD1, 5 bases. Germline V gives CDR1 SEHNR, CDR2 FQNEAQ (reference sequence). CDR3 size: 18 residues. V lost 1 base and J lost 7, with 22 bases in between. The CDR3 bases are TGTGCCAGCAGCTTAGTTCCCCCCCCGGGACTCAGCGGTGAAAAACTGTTTTTT. The encoded protein is CASSLVPPPGLSGEKLFF. Full variable domain (remainder filled in from reference TRBV7-9 and TRBJ1-4): DTGVSQNPRHKITKRGQNVTFRCDPISEHNRLYWYRQTLGQGPEFLTYFQNEAQLEKSRLLSDRFSAERPKGSFSTLEIQRTEQGDSAMYLCASSLVPPPGLSGEKLFFGSGTQLSVL.